This TCR beta chain was obtained from a study of molecular identifiers for immune sequencing clone quantification. Construction of naive CD8 libraries employed about 17,000 to 1,100,000 sorted cells together with 10%, 30% or 50% RNA. Regarding the study as a whole: Clonotypes surpassing 20 RNA copies contained over 97% of effector molecules, versus under 1% in naive cells.

Regarding this clonotype: The antigen is unknown. A read error may be the cause here, since a much bigger clone is one base away.

TCR libraries were built in bulk with a published protocol and specific TCR primers. TCRdb reprocessed the PCR reads via MiXCR and lists one record per CDR3 protein. The data show 400,000 to 600,000 distinct CDR3 sequences, 20% to 25% seen once. Germline CDR1 LNHDA, CDR2 SQIVND (reference sequence). CDR3 size: 15 residues. This sequence joins TRBV19 and TRBJ1-1; TRBD1 matches at 7 bases. This sequence was found in a human donor in good health. Some libraries in this study had Jurkat cell RNA spiked in. Sequencing used naive CD8+ T cells from blood, with Jurkat cell RNA spiked in. Subset of the sample: FACS-sorted CD8+CD4-CCR7+CD45RA+ naive T cells. The CDR3 sequence: CASSIGGGLYTEASF. CDR3 nucleotide sequence: TGTGCCAGTAGTATAGGAGGGGGCCTTTACACTGAAGCTTCCTTT.